The source of this T cell receptor beta chain is a study of blood T cells in healthy people across ages. A sample-barcoded 5' primer and a J-beta primer mix were used in a second PCR of roughly 7 to 11 cycles. Each cDNA was tagged by a template-switch adaptor containing 12 random nucleotides. TCRdb independently ran MiXCR on the 5' RACE reads; one entry per CDR3 protein. The sample shows around 320,000 distinct CDR3 sequences, 27% of them seen only once. Worth noting for this clonotype: The antigen is undetermined. Possible read error: a much larger clone is one base away.

Notes on the study in general: Significant beta diversity loss was already apparent by age approximately 36, declining roughly linearly. In long-lived donors, naive CD4+ cell counts and diversity exceeded those of aged donors.

Trimming shortened V by 4 bases and J by 2 bases, and 14 bases separated the two germline ends. Germline V gene lookup returns CDR1 MGHRA and CDR2 YSYEKL. The CDR3 is made up of 15 amino acids. This receptor was obtained from a woman in her 70s in good health. Input material: blood. V usage is TRBV4-1 and J usage is TRBJ2-5; D uncertain. The CDR3 sequence: CASSLSGVVQETQYF. DNA of the CDR3: TGCGCCAGCAGCCTAAGTGGGGTTGTACAAGAGACCCAGTACTTC.